This T cell receptor (beta chain) derives from a study of blood T cells in healthy people across ages. Broader study findings: Older age went with lower TCR beta diversity per million T cells, in a roughly linear way.

The second PCR ran about 6 to 12 cycles with a sample-barcoded 5' primer and J-beta primers. A single record per CDR3 protein comes from TCRdb applying MiXCR to the 5' RACE reads. The sample holds about 1,400,000 distinct CDR3 sequences; roughly 64% are singletons and the top ten take roughly 6.3%. For this clonotype: Its antigen is currently unknown.

The CDR3 covers 16 residues. The V and J ends lost 2 bases and 6 bases respectively, with 20 bases between them. In germline, CDR1 is SGHRS, CDR2 YFSETQ. The receptor comes from a young man in good health. This chain links TRBV5-1 with TRBJ1-2; D uncertain. The source material was blood. The DNA of the CDR3 is TGCGCCAGCAGCTTCTTTGAGGGCAATCCTACGGATGGCTACACCTTC. Residues: CASSFFEGNPTDGYTF.